These 17 T cell receptor beta chains came from one sample sequenced in a study of cytomegalovirus exposure and HLA in healthy donors. Amplification used 60 Vbeta primers and 13 Jbeta primers. Assay: immunoSEQ multiplex PCR; the TCRdb copy retains only in-frame clones and omits some. The sample holds around 130,000 clones, 70% to 80% seen once. Material: PBMCs. Every receptor here comes from a man in his forties or fifties in good health and CMV-seronegative.

The V call is TRBV11-1, the J call TRBJ1-4; D uncertain. The CDR3 covers 13 residues. Germline V gene lookup returns CDR1 SGHAT and CDR2 FQDESV (reference sequence). The V end lost 2 bases, the J end lost 6 bases, and 7 bases lay between the germline ends. The CDR3 region is CASSLLSDEKLFF. Here the CDR3 DNA reads TGTGCCAGCAGCTTATTGTCGGATGAAAAACTGTTTTTT.

The V call is TRBV2, the J call TRBJ2-5; possibly TRBD1 for D (5 bases). V was shortened by 6 bases and J by 4 bases, with 15 bases between the two germline ends. This CDR3 region has 14 residues. From germline, CDR1 is SNHLY and CDR2 FYNNEI. The CDR3 sequence: CASSLQGSGETQYF. DNA for the CDR3: TGTGCCAGCAGCCTTCAGGGCTCGGGAGAGACCCAGTACTTC.

The rearrangement links TRBV2 to TRBJ2-3, with 8 bases identical to TRBD1. CDR1 and CDR2 from the germline V gene are SNHLY and FYNNEI. V shed 7 bases and J 3 bases; nucleotides not matched to a gene: 9. The CDR3 has 15 amino acids. The chain's CDR3 is CASTGRGLGTDTQYF. Here the CDR3 DNA reads TGTGCCAGCACAGGCAGGGGGCTGGGTACAGATACGCAGTATTTT.

The rearrangement uses TRBV6-6 and TRBJ2-1; 14 bases line up with TRBD2. Germline CDR1 is MNHNY and CDR2 is SVGAGI (reference sequence). The CDR3 sequence is 15 residues long. With 6 bases clipped from V and 8 bases from J, the junction kept 6 bases outside the gene matches. The CDR3 DNA sequence: TGTGCCAGCAGGTCCGGGACTAGCGGGAGCGATGAGCAGTTCTTC. Amino acids: CASRSGTSGSDEQFF.

The chain employs TRBV19 and TRBJ2-2; 10 bases align to TRBD2. The CDR3 has 14 amino acids. Germline CDR1 LNHDA, CDR2 SQIVND (reference sequence). The ends lost 11 bases at V and 6 bases at J; junction bases unmatched: 9. The CDR3 bases are TGTGCCGTATTAGCGGGAGGAAGATCCGGGGAGCTGTTTTTT. It yields the protein CAVLAGGRSGELFF.

V is TRBV19 and J is TRBJ2-2; 13 bases fit TRBD2. Germline V gene lookup returns CDR1 LNHDA and CDR2 SQIVND (reference sequence). V lost 4 bases and J lost 4; bases outside the gene matches: 0. This CDR3 spans 15 amino acids. The CDR3, as DNA: TGTGCCAGTAGTAGGACTAGCGGGGGCACCGGGGAGCTGTTTTTT. It specifies CASSRTSGGTGELFF.

The chain employs TRBV6-6 and TRBJ1-5; 7 nucleotides align to TRBD1. This CDR3 spans 15 amino acids. V shed 2 bases, J shed 4 bases, and the junction held 5 bases outside the gene matches. CDR1 and CDR2 (germline): MNHNY, SVGAGI (reference sequence). The CDR3 coding sequence is TGTGCCAGCAGTTACAGGGGGACAGTAAATCAGCCCCAGCATTTT. Translating it yields CASSYRGTVNQPQHF.

This chain uses TRBV30 with TRBJ2-2; maybe TRBD1 (5 bases). The CDR3 sequence is 13 residues long. The V and J ends lost 0 bases and 6 bases respectively, with 8 bases between them. The germline CDR1 and CDR2 sequences are GTSNPN and SVGIG (reference sequence). CDR3 DNA: TGTGCCTGGAGTGTATTACAGGCCGGGGAGCTGTTTTTT. Translated, it gives CAWSVLQAGELFF.

The chain recombines TRBV28 with TRBJ1-1; the D is unclear. In germline, CDR1 is MDHEN, CDR2 SYDVKM. The V gene lost 6 bases and the J gene lost 7 bases, with 12 bases spanning the gap. CDR3 length equals 12 residues. The chain's CDR3 is CASSLTRGEAFF. The CDR3 DNA is TGTGCCAGCAGCCTTACACGGGGTGAAGCTTTCTTT.

The genes are TRBV18 and TRBJ1-2; tentatively, D is TRBD1 (5 bases). The V gene lost 2 bases and the J gene lost 7 bases, with 8 bases spanning the gap. The CDR3 extends over 12 amino acids. Germline V CDR1 and CDR2: KGHSH, LQKENI. The CDR3 region has the DNA TGTGCCAGCTCACCAGGGACTGGTGGCTACACCTTC. Translated, it gives CASSPGTGGYTF.

The chain combines TRBV7-9 with TRBJ2-2; the D is unclear. Germline lookup yields CDR1 SEHNR and CDR2 FQNEAQ (reference sequence). The length of the CDR3 is 13 residues. Trimming took 1 base from V and 8 from J, leaving 8 bases between them. Here the CDR3 DNA reads TGTGCCAGCAGCTTAGGCGAGTATGGGGAGCTGTTTTTT. It specifies CASSLGEYGELFF.

The gene calls are TRBV6-5 and TRBJ2-7; TRBD1 matches 7 bases. Germline CDR1 reads MNHEY; CDR2 reads SVGAGI. V shed 2 bases, J shed 0 bases, and the junction held 4 bases outside the gene matches. This CDR3 is 15 amino acids long. The CDR3 reads CASSYRTGHSYEQYF. The CDR3 DNA is TGTGCCAGCAGTTACCGGACAGGACACTCCTACGAGCAGTACTTC.

The rearrangement joins TRBV2 to TRBJ1-2, with 8 bases fitting TRBD1. With 7 bases clipped from V and 4 bases from J, the junction kept 5 bases outside the gene matches. Germline loops: CDR1 SNHLY, CDR2 FYNNEI. This CDR3 is 13 amino acids long. The CDR3 DNA sequence: TGTGCCAGCACTAGGACAGGGTCCTATGGCTACACCTTC. This gives the protein CASTRTGSYGYTF.

The count of this clone is one. The chain is built from TRBV21-1 and TRBJ2-1; whether TRBD2, the table's D call, matches the DNA was not checked. TRBV21-1 represents a pseudogene. The CDR3 sequence is 17 residues long. The CDR3 is CASSKAWRAGGYNEQFF. The CDR3 coding sequence is TGTGCCAGCAGCAAAGCGTGGAGAGCGGGAGGATATAATGAGCAGTTCTTC.

CDR3 in amino acids: CASSTHSGLTETQYF. The CDR3 region has the DNA TGTGCCAGCAGCACCCACTCAGGACTAACGGAGACCCAGTACTTC. The rearrangement uses TRBV14 and TRBJ2-5; perhaps TRBD2 as D (6 bases). CDR1 and CDR2 (germline): SGHDN, FVKESK. Trimming shortened V by 5 bases and J by 5 bases, and 18 bases separated the two germline ends. This CDR3 region has 15 residues.

The chain combines TRBV5-8 with TRBJ2-2; D not resolved. V lost 1 base to trimming and J lost 4 bases, with 11 bases between them. Germline V gene lookup returns CDR1 SGHTS and CDR2 YDEGEE. The CDR3 length is 15 residues. CDR3 loop: CASSLRRRRTGELFF. The DNA of the CDR3 is TGTGCCAGCAGCTTGAGGAGACGTCGCACCGGGGAGCTGTTTTTT.

The chain recombines TRBV30 with TRBJ2-7, with 7 nucleotides matching TRBD1. Germline V gene lookup returns CDR1 GTSNPN and CDR2 SVGIG (reference sequence). J gave up 0 bases and V 5 bases, and 1 base lay outside the gene matches. This CDR3 is built from 12 residues. For the CDR3, the DNA is TGTGCCTGGCGACAGGGCTCCTACGAGCAGTACTTC. It yields the protein CAWRQGSYEQYF.